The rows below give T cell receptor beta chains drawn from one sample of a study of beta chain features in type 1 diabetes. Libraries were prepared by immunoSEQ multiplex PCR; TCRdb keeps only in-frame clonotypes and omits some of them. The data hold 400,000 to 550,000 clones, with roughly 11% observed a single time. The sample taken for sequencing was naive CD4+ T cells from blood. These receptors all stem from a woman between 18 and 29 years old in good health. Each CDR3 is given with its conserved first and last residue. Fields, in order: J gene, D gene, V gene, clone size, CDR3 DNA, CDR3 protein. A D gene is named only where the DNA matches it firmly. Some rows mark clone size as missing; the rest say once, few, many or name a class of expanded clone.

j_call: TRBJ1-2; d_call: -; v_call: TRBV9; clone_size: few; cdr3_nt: TGTGCCAGCAGCGTCGGGGATCCATCCTATGGCTACACCTTC; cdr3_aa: CASSVGDPSYGYTF
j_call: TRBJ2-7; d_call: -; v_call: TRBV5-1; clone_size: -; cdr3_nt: TGCGCCAGCAGCGAGGGCCCCTACGAGCAGTACTTC; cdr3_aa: CASSEGPYEQYF
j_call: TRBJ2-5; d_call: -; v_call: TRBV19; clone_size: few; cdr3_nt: TGTGCCAGTAGTCCGACAGGACAAGAGACCCAGTACTTC; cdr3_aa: CASSPTGQETQYF
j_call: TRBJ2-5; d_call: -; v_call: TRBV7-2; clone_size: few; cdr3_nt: TGTGCCAGCAGCTTTGCCCTGGGACTGGCAGAGACCCAGTACTTC; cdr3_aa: CASSFALGLAETQYF
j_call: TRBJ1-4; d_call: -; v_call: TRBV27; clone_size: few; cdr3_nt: TGTGCCAGCAGTCCACGGGGGACAACTAATGAAAAACTGTTTTTT; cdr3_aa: CASSPRGTTNEKLFF
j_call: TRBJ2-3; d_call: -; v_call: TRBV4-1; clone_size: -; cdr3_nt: TGCGCCAGCAGCCAAGCTCGAGATACGCAGTATTTT; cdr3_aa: CASSQARDTQYF
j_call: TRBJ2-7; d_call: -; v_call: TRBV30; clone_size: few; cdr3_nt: TGTGCCTGGGCCCGAACGGACCTCTCCTACGAGCAGTACTTC; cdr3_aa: CAWARTDLSYEQYF
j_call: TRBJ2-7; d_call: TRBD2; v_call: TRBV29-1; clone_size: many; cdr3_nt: TGCAGCATCGCTAGCGGGAGAACCTACGAGCAGTACTTC; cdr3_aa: CSIASGRTYEQYF
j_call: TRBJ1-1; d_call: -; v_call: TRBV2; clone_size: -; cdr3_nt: TGTGCCAGCAGAAGGGCCGAGAACACTGAAGCTTTCTTT; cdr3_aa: CASRRAENTEAFF
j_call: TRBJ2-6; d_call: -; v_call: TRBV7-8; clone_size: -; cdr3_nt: TGTGCCAGCAGCATCGGGACCTCTGGGGCCAACGTCCTGACTTTC; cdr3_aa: CASSIGTSGANVLTF
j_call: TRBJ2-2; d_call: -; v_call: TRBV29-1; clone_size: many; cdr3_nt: TGCAGCGTTGCAAGGACAGGCGGGGACACCGGGGAGCTGTTTTTT; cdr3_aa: CSVARTGGDTGELFF
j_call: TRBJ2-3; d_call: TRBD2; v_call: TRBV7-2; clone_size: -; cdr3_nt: TGTGCCAGCAGCGCCCACGGGACTAGCGGGGATAGCACAGATACGCAGTATTTT; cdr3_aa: CASSAHGTSGDSTDTQYF
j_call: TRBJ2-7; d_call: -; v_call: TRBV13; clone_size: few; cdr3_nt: TGTGCCAGCAGACCAATCAATGAAGGAATCTACGAGCAGTACTTC; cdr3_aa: CASRPINEGIYEQYF
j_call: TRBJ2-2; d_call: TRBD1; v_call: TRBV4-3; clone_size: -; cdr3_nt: TGCGCCAGCAGCCGCGACAGGGGAGTTAGGGCCGGGGAGCTGTTTTTT; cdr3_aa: CASSRDRGVRAGELFF
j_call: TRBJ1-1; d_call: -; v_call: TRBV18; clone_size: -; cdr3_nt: TGTGCCAGCTCACCACAAGAGGGTGGGTACACTGAAGCTTTCTTT; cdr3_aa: CASSPQEGGYTEAFF
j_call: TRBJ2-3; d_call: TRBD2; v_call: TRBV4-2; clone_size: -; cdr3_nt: TGTGCCAGCAGCCAAGATGTGACTAGCGGGGGCCAAGATACGCAGTATTTT; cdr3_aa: CASSQDVTSGGQDTQYF
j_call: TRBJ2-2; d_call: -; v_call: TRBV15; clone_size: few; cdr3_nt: TGTGCCACCAGCAGAGATCGAAAGGGGCGCAACACCGGGGAGCTGTTTTTT; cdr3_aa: CATSRDRKGRNTGELFF
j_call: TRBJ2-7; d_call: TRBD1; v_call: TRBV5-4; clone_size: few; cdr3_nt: TGTGCCAGCAGCGAACAGGGGTACGAGCAGTACTTC; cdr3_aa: CASSEQGYEQYF
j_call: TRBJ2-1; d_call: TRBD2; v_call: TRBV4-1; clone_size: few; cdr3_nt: TGCGCCAGCAGCCGCATTGGAGCGGGAGGGCCGGGGAATGAGCAGTTCTTC; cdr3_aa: CASSRIGAGGPGNEQFF
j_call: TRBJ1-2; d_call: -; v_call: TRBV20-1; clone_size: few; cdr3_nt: TGCAGTGCTATGGCCAACTATGGCTACACCTTC; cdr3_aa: CSAMANYGYTF
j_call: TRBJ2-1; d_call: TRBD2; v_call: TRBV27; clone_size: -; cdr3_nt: TGTGCCAGCAGTTGGACTAGCGGGAGGGCCGGGAATGAGCAGTTCTTC; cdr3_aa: CASSWTSGRAGNEQFF
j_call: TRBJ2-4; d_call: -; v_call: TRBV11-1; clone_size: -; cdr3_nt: TGTGCCAGCAGCCCCGTGTCGGGGTGGGCGTACTTC; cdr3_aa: CASSPVSGWAYF
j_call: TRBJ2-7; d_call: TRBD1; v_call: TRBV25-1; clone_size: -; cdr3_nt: TGTGCCAGCAGTTTATGGGACAGGGACTCCTACGAGCAGTACTTC; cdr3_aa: CASSLWDRDSYEQYF
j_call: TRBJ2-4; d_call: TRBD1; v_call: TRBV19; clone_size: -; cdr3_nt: TGTGCCAGTAGTGGACGGACAGGGAAGGCCAAAAACATTCAGTACTTC; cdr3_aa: CASSGRTGKAKNIQYF
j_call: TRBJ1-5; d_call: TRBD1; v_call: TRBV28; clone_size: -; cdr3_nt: TGTGCCAGCAGGGACAGGGCAAATCAGCCCCAGCATTTT; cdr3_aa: CASRDRANQPQHF
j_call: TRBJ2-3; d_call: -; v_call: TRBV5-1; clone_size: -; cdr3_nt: TGCGCCAGCAGCTATCAGGGGCTGGCAGATACGCAGTATTTT; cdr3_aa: CASSYQGLADTQYF
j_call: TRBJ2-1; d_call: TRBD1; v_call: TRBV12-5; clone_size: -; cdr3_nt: TGTGCTAGTGGAAGGGGACAGTTCTCCTACAATGAGCAGTTCTTC; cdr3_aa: CASGRGQFSYNEQFF
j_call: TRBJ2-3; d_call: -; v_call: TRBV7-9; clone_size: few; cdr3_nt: TGTGCCAGCAGCTTACGGGCAAAAGATACGCAGTATTTT; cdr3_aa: CASSLRAKDTQYF
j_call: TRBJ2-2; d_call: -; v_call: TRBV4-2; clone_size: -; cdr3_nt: TGTGCCAGCAGCCGCCGGGACACCGGGGAGCTGTTTTTT; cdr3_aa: CASSRRDTGELFF
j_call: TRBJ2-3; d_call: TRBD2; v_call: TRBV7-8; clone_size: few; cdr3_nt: TGTGCCAGCAGCTTCCTAGCGGGGGTCACAGATACGCAGTATTTT; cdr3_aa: CASSFLAGVTDTQYF
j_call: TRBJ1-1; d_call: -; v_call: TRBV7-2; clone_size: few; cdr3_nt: TGTGCCAGCAGCTTTAAGAGACGGGGAGCTGAAGCTTTCTTT; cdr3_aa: CASSFKRRGAEAFF
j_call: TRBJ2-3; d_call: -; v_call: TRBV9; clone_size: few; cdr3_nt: TGTGCCAGCAGCGTAGAGGGGCTCCTATGGGGAAATACGCAGTATTTT; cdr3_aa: CASSVEGLLWGNTQYF
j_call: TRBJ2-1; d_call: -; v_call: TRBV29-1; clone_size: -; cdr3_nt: TGCAGCGTTGAAGATCTGGGTGAGCAGTTCTTC; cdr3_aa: CSVEDLGEQFF
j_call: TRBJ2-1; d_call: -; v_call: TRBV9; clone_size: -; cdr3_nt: TGTGCCAGCAGCGTAGAGGTCAATGAGCAGTTCTTC; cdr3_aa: CASSVEVNEQFF
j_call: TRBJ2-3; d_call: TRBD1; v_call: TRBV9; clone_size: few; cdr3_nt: TGTGCCAGCAGCGCCGGACAGGGATGGGGTGGGATAGATACGCAGTATTTT; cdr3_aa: CASSAGQGWGGIDTQYF
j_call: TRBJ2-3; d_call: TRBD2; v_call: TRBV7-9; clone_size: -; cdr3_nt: TGTGCCAGCAGCTTAGCCCGAGCGGGAGGCACAGATACGCAGTATTTT; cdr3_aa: CASSLARAGGTDTQYF
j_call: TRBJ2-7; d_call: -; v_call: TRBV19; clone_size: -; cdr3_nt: TGTGCCAGTAGTAACCGTAATGTTCTACTCGAGCAGTACTTC; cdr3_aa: CASSNRNVLLEQYF
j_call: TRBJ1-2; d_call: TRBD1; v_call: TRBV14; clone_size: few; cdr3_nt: TGTGCCAGCAGCCCAGGCGGGACAGGGTTCTATGGCTACACCTTC; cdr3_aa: CASSPGGTGFYGYTF
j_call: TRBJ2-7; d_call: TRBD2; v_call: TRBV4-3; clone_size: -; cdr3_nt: TGCGCCAGCAGCCAGAAGCCGGGACTATCCTACGAGCAGTACTTC; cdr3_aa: CASSQKPGLSYEQYF
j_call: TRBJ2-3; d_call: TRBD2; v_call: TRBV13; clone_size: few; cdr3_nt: TGTGCCAGCAGGCCCGCTAGCGGGAGCAGGATAGATACGCAGTATTTT; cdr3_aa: CASRPASGSRIDTQYF
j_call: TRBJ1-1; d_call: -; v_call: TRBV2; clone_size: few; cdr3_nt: TGTGCCAGCAGGGACACTTACATGAACACTGAAGCTTTCTTT; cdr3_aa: CASRDTYMNTEAFF
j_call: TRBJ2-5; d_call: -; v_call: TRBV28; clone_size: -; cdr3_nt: TGTGCCAGCAGTTATCAGGGACGGGAGACCCAGTACTTC; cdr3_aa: CASSYQGRETQYF
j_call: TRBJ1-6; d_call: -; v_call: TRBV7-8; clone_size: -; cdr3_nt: TGTGCCAGCAAAGGTCCCCGATATAATTCACCCCTCCACTTT; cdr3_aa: CASKGPRYNSPLHF
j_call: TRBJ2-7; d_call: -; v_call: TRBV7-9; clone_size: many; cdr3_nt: TGTGCCAGCAGGGCAAAAGCAGGCAATACCTACGAGCAGTACTTC; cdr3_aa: CASRAKAGNTYEQYF
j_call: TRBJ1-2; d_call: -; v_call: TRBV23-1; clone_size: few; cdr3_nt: TGCGCCAGCAGTCAATCAAAAACAGGGAACTATGGCTACACCTTC; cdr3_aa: CASSQSKTGNYGYTF
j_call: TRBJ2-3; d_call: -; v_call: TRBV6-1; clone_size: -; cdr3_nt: TGTGCCAGCACCGAAGGTTTTGGTACGCAGTATTTT; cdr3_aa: CASTEGFGTQYF
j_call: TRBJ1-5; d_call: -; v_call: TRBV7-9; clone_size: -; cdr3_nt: TGTGCCAGCAGCCCAGGATTGGGCAATCAGCCCCAGCATTTT; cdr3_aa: CASSPGLGNQPQHF
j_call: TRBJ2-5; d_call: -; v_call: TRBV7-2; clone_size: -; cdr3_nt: TGTGCCAGCAGCTTAGGAACTTATAAAGAGACCCAGTACTTC; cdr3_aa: CASSLGTYKETQYF